This T cell receptor beta chain was retrieved from a study of early T cells in non-severe SARS-CoV-2 infection. Turning to the study itself: RNA in bulk from unsorted whole blood was sequenced, and chains were unpaired. Findings and limits, study-wide: The VDJdb matching leaned toward anti-spike CD8 responses and overlooked private and CD4 specificities.

Individual cDNA molecules received unique molecular identifiers during library preparation. TCRdb independently ran MiXCR on the 5' RACE reads; one entry per CDR3 protein. The sample shows around 27,000 distinct CDR3 sequences, less than 10% of them seen only once. Many counts were recorded for this clonotype. Its antigen remains unidentified. The CDR3 is made up of 17 amino acids. Per germline, CDR1 SGHTA and CDR2 FQGNSA. V trimming: 5 bases; J trimming: 3 bases; junction bases outside the gene matches: 16. The sequencing sample was made of whole blood. V is TRBV7-2 and J is TRBJ2-7; 7 bases are shared with TRBD2. The TCR was taken from an adult who was a healthcare worker with PCR-confirmed SARS-CoV-2 infection or an uninfected control (not recorded which). The CDR3 loop is CASSPTARGAGNYEQYF. For the CDR3, the DNA is TGTGCCAGCAGCCCTACAGCCCGAGGAGCGGGGAACTACGAGCAGTACTTC.